These T cell receptor beta chains were read from a single sample in a study of technical replicates of blood from a handful of donors. The assay was immunoSEQ multiplex PCR, and TCRdb's table has in-frame clones only and misses some. The sample includes 65,000 to 90,000 clones, roughly 98% of them seen just once. Sequencing was performed on T cells isolated from PBMCs. These receptors were taken from a human donor in good health. Both conserved end residues are part of each CDR3. The D gene is left open where the match is weak. Size is omitted from some rows. Given values are once, few, many or a class for expanded clones.

j_call: TRBJ1-5; v_call: TRBV30; clone_size: NA; d_call: TRBD1; cdr3_nt: TGTGCCTGGAGTGGGACAGGAGGCAATCAGCCCCAGCATTTT; cdr3_aa: CAWSGTGGNQPQHF
j_call: TRBJ2-7; v_call: TRBV2; clone_size: NA; d_call: TRBD1; cdr3_nt: TGTGCCAGCAATAGATTGGGACAGGGTATCTACGAGCAGTACTTC; cdr3_aa: CASNRLGQGIYEQYF
j_call: TRBJ1-5; v_call: TRBV6-5; clone_size: NA; d_call: NA; cdr3_nt: TGTGCCAGCAGTTACTCTGGGCAGGGTAGCAATCAGCCCCAGCATTTT; cdr3_aa: CASSYSGQGSNQPQHF
j_call: TRBJ2-3; v_call: TRBV11-3; clone_size: NA; d_call: NA; cdr3_nt: TGTGCCAGCAGCTTTATTACAGATACGCAGTATTTT; cdr3_aa: CASSFITDTQYF
j_call: TRBJ2-7; v_call: TRBV4-2; clone_size: once; d_call: NA; cdr3_nt: TGTGCCAGCAGCCAAGACCCCGTTTTTCTCGAGCAGTACTTC; cdr3_aa: CASSQDPVFLEQYF
j_call: TRBJ1-1; v_call: TRBV29-1; clone_size: NA; d_call: TRBD1; cdr3_nt: TGCAGCGCTGACAGGGGAGAACCTGAAGCTTTCTTT; cdr3_aa: CSADRGEPEAFF
j_call: TRBJ2-7; v_call: TRBV7-8; clone_size: NA; d_call: NA; cdr3_nt: TGTGCCAGCAGCTTGAGGGTCGGAGAGCAGTACTTC; cdr3_aa: CASSLRVGEQYF
j_call: TRBJ1-5; v_call: TRBV2; clone_size: NA; d_call: TRBD1; cdr3_nt: TGTGCCAGCAGTGAGTCAGGGGGTCAGCCCCAGCATTTT; cdr3_aa: CASSESGGQPQHF
j_call: TRBJ2-5; v_call: TRBV9; clone_size: NA; d_call: NA; cdr3_nt: TGTGCCAGCAGCGTAGATTTTTACAGGCAAGAGACCCAGTACTTC; cdr3_aa: CASSVDFYRQETQYF
j_call: TRBJ2-5; v_call: TRBV7-6; clone_size: NA; d_call: TRBD2; cdr3_nt: TGTGCCAGCAGCTTAGCGCTCCTAGCGGGAGGAGGAAGGGAGACCCAGTACTTC; cdr3_aa: CASSLALLAGGGRETQYF
j_call: TRBJ2-7; v_call: TRBV27; clone_size: NA; d_call: TRBD1; cdr3_nt: TGTGCCAGCACTTCCGGACAGGGGGGGTTCTACGAGCAGTACTTC; cdr3_aa: CASTSGQGGFYEQYF
j_call: TRBJ2-7; v_call: TRBV19; clone_size: once; d_call: TRBD2; cdr3_nt: TGTGCCAGTAAAAAGCGGGAGGGGACAATCTACGAGCAGTACTTC; cdr3_aa: CASKKREGTIYEQYF
j_call: TRBJ1-2; v_call: TRBV28; clone_size: NA; d_call: NA; cdr3_nt: TGTGCCAGCAGTTTCGGTGAGAACTATGGCTACACCTTC; cdr3_aa: CASSFGENYGYTF
j_call: TRBJ2-7; v_call: TRBV5-4; clone_size: NA; d_call: NA; cdr3_nt: TGTGCCAGCAGCACCCGGGAATCTACCCCCTACGAGCAGTACTTC; cdr3_aa: CASSTRESTPYEQYF
j_call: TRBJ1-4; v_call: TRBV5-1; clone_size: NA; d_call: TRBD1; cdr3_nt: TGCGCCAGCAGCTTAGACCTACAGGGGGTAGATGAAAAACTGTTTTTT; cdr3_aa: CASSLDLQGVDEKLFF
j_call: TRBJ2-7; v_call: TRBV7-9; clone_size: NA; d_call: NA; cdr3_nt: TGTGCCAGCAGCTCACCAGGGACATCCTACGAGCAGTACTTC; cdr3_aa: CASSSPGTSYEQYF
j_call: TRBJ2-2; v_call: TRBV15; clone_size: NA; d_call: TRBD2; cdr3_nt: TGTGCCACCAGCAGTGAGCGGGAGGGCGTCGGGGAGCTGTTTTTT; cdr3_aa: CATSSEREGVGELFF
j_call: TRBJ2-6; v_call: TRBV5-1; clone_size: NA; d_call: NA; cdr3_nt: TGCGCCAGCAGCTTGGCTCGGGGGGCCAACGTCCTGACTTTC; cdr3_aa: CASSLARGANVLTF
j_call: TRBJ2-5; v_call: TRBV7-8; clone_size: NA; d_call: TRBD2; cdr3_nt: TGTGCCAGCAGCTTAAGCGGGAGTAGTAAAGAGACCCAGTACTTC; cdr3_aa: CASSLSGSSKETQYF
j_call: TRBJ2-3; v_call: TRBV9; clone_size: NA; d_call: NA; cdr3_nt: TGTGCCAGCAGCGTTTTCAAAGGCGTAGCGGGCACAGATACGCAGTATTTT; cdr3_aa: CASSVFKGVAGTDTQYF
j_call: TRBJ1-2; v_call: TRBV28; clone_size: NA; d_call: NA; cdr3_nt: TGTGCCAGCAGGGGAGGGGCGATGTATGGCTACACCTTC; cdr3_aa: CASRGGAMYGYTF
j_call: TRBJ1-1; v_call: TRBV6-6; clone_size: NA; d_call: NA; cdr3_nt: TGTGCCAGCACAGGGGCGGCTGAAGCTTTCTTT; cdr3_aa: CASTGAAEAFF
j_call: TRBJ2-7; v_call: TRBV21-1; clone_size: NA; d_call: NA; cdr3_nt: TGTGCCAGCAGCAACACGCCCGGCGGGATAAGGAACTACGAGCAGTACTTC; cdr3_aa: CASSNTPGGIRNYEQYF
j_call: TRBJ2-7; v_call: TRBV11-2; clone_size: NA; d_call: TRBD2; cdr3_nt: TGTGCCAGCAGCCAACTAGCTAGCGGGAGACCCTACGAGCAGTACTTC; cdr3_aa: CASSQLASGRPYEQYF
j_call: TRBJ1-2; v_call: TRBV10-3; clone_size: few; d_call: NA; cdr3_nt: TGTGCCACAGGGGTCGGTGGCTACACCTTC; cdr3_aa: CATGVGGYTF
j_call: TRBJ2-6; v_call: TRBV7-3; clone_size: NA; d_call: TRBD2; cdr3_nt: TGTGCCAGCAGCTTATCCCCAGCGGGGGGCTCTGGGGCCAACGTCCTGACTTTC; cdr3_aa: CASSLSPAGGSGANVLTF
j_call: TRBJ1-1; v_call: TRBV5-6; clone_size: NA; d_call: NA; cdr3_nt: TGTGCCAGCAGACGGACTAACACTGAAGCTTTCTTT; cdr3_aa: CASRRTNTEAFF
j_call: TRBJ2-7; v_call: TRBV6-5; clone_size: once; d_call: TRBD1; cdr3_nt: TGTGCCAGCAGTTTCCGACAGGGGGTTCCCTACGAGCAGTACTTC; cdr3_aa: CASSFRQGVPYEQYF
j_call: TRBJ2-3; v_call: TRBV2; clone_size: once; d_call: TRBD2; cdr3_nt: TGTGCCAGCAGTGTATCGGCGGGAGAGCAAGATACGCAGTATTTT; cdr3_aa: CASSVSAGEQDTQYF
j_call: TRBJ2-5; v_call: TRBV11-2; clone_size: NA; d_call: NA; cdr3_nt: TGTGCCAGCAGCTTATTCAAAGGAGGTCAAGAGACCCAGTACTTC; cdr3_aa: CASSLFKGGQETQYF
j_call: TRBJ2-1; v_call: TRBV5-8; clone_size: NA; d_call: TRBD2; cdr3_nt: TGTGCCAGCAGCTCCGGGACTAGCCCCTACAATGAGCAGTTCTTC; cdr3_aa: CASSSGTSPYNEQFF
j_call: TRBJ1-1; v_call: TRBV25-1; clone_size: NA; d_call: TRBD1; cdr3_nt: TGTGCCAGCAGTGAAGGAACAGGGGGTTTAAGGAACACTGAAGCTTTCTTT; cdr3_aa: CASSEGTGGLRNTEAFF
j_call: TRBJ1-3; v_call: TRBV7-8; clone_size: NA; d_call: TRBD1; cdr3_nt: TGTGCCAGCAGCAGCGACAGGGCAGGAAACACCATATATTTT; cdr3_aa: CASSSDRAGNTIYF
j_call: TRBJ1-1; v_call: TRBV5-6; clone_size: NA; d_call: NA; cdr3_nt: TGTGCCAGCAGCGAGACAGGGAACACTGAAGCTTTCTTT; cdr3_aa: CASSETGNTEAFF
j_call: TRBJ2-5; v_call: TRBV28; clone_size: NA; d_call: NA; cdr3_nt: TGTGCCAGCAGTTTCCTTTCAGAGACCCAGTACTTC; cdr3_aa: CASSFLSETQYF
j_call: TRBJ1-1; v_call: TRBV9; clone_size: NA; d_call: NA; cdr3_nt: TGTGCCAGCAGCGCCGCGGGAGACATGAACACTGAAGCTTTCTTT; cdr3_aa: CASSAAGDMNTEAFF
j_call: TRBJ2-2; v_call: TRBV28; clone_size: NA; d_call: NA; cdr3_nt: TGTGCCAGCAGAGGCGGGGTTTTTGGGGAGCTGTTTTTT; cdr3_aa: CASRGGVFGELFF